A selection of T cell receptor beta chains follows, all from one sample in a study of response to subunit inactivated influenza vaccine. TCRdb reprocessed the RT-PCR reads with MiXCR, giving one entry per CDR3 protein. The table lists around 180,000 distinct CDR3 sequences, about 9.3% of them singletons, with approximately 10% in the top ten. The sample consisted of non-naive T cells sorted from PBMCs, taken on the day of vaccination. All receptors derive from a man aged 50-59 years who received an inactivated influenza vaccine. Both conserved end residues are part of each CDR3. Each record gives: J gene, D gene, V gene, CDR3 length, clone size, CDR3 DNA, CDR3 protein. A D gene is named only where the DNA matches it firmly. Clone size is shown for a subset of rows, as once, few, many or a class of expanded clone.

TRBJ2-1 | TRBD1 | TRBV11-2 | 17 | many | TGTGCCAGCAGCCCCCTCTGGCAGGGGGCTTCTAAGAATGAGCAGTTCTTC | CASSPLWQGASKNEQFF
TRBJ1-2 | - | TRBV19 | 15 | once | TGTGCCAGTAGTCCCCGACTGAGACGGTCAGGTGGCTACACCTTC | CASSPRLRRSGGYTF
TRBJ2-3 | - | TRBV7-8 | 15 | many | TGTGCCAGCAGCTCGGGCCCTATTAGCACAGATACGCAGTATTTT | CASSSGPISTDTQYF
TRBJ1-6 | TRBD1 | TRBV5-5 | 16 | few | TGTGCCAGCAGCTCACGATCTCGACAGGGGGCTAGACCCCTCCACTTT | CASSSRSRQGARPLHF
TRBJ2-6 | TRBD2 | TRBV28 | 16 | many | TGTGCCAGCAGCAAAACTAGCGGGGCTGGGGCCAACGTCCTGACTTTC | CASSKTSGAGANVLTF
TRBJ2-4 | TRBD1 | TRBV5-1 | 16 | many | TGCGCCAGCAGCGGGGACAGTCCTCAAGCCAAAAACATTCAGTACTTC | CASSGDSPQAKNIQYF
TRBJ1-2 | - | TRBV20-1 | 15 | - | TGCAGTGCTAGAGATCTCAGGCAAGGGAACTATGGCTACACCTTC | CSARDLRQGNYGYTF
TRBJ2-2 | - | TRBV24-1 | 13 | many | TGTGCCACCGGCGGAGCTACCCCCGGGGAGCTGTTTTTT | CATGGATPGELFF
TRBJ1-5 | - | TRBV12-3/TRBV12-4 | 17 | few | TGTGCCAGCAGTTTCAAGGGAAATCATGCGGGTGCTCAGCCCCAGCATTTT | CASSFKGNHAGAQPQHF
TRBJ1-1 | - | TRBV12-3/TRBV12-4 | 18 | many | TGTGCCAGCAGTTTAGCTCGAGGTTATGGCACCCCGAACACTGAAGCTTTCTTT | CASSLARGYGTPNTEAFF
TRBJ2-3 | TRBD2 | TRBV10-3 | 12 | many | TGTGCCATCAGCATAGCGGGAGATACGCAGTATTTT | CAISIAGDTQYF
TRBJ1-1 | - | TRBV5-1 | 13 | - | TGCGCCAGCAGCTTGGTCAAGGGGCTAGAAGCTTTCTTT | CASSLVKGLEAFF
TRBJ2-7 | TRBD1 | TRBV19 | 13 | few | TGTGCCAGTAAAGGGGGCAGGGTCAACGAGCAGTACTTC | CASKGGRVNEQYF
TRBJ2-2 | TRBD1 | TRBV10-3 | 17 | few | TGTGCCATCAGTGAGTCAGTTGGGACAGGGATCACCGGGGAGCTGTTTTTT | CAISESVGTGITGELFF
TRBJ2-1 | - | TRBV6-4 | 16 | many | TGTGCCAGCAGTAAAAAGGAGAGTGGAGGGCCGAATGAGCAGTTCTTC | CASSKKESGGPNEQFF
TRBJ1-5 | - | TRBV12-3/TRBV12-4 | 14 | few | TGTGCCAGCAGTCAACCAGATCGGGATCAGCCCCAGCATTTT | CASSQPDRDQPQHF
TRBJ2-1 | - | TRBV7-9 | 13 | - | TGTGCCAGCAGCACTTCATCAGGTGGTGAGCAGTTCTTC | CASSTSSGGEQFF
TRBJ1-1 | - | TRBV10-3 | 13 | few | TGTGCCATCAGTGGGACAGTGCGCACTGAAGCTTTCTTT | CAISGTVRTEAFF
TRBJ2-7 | - | TRBV20-1 | 12 | - | TGCAGTGCTCGGGAGCGGGCCTACGAGCAGTACTTC | CSARERAYEQYF
TRBJ1-3 | - | TRBV7-2 | 17 | few | TGTGCCAGCAGCCAGGGGCCGGTGAGGAGCTCTGGAAACACCATATATTTT | CASSQGPVRSSGNTIYF
TRBJ1-2 | - | TRBV20-1 | 13 | - | TGCAGTGCTCAGACGGGAGCTAACTATGGCTACACCTTC | CSAQTGANYGYTF
TRBJ2-3 | TRBD2 | TRBV30 | 15 | - | TGTGCCTCTAGAGCCCTAAGCGGGGGGGCAGATACGCAGTATTTT | CASRALSGGADTQYF
TRBJ1-6 | - | TRBV18 | 15 | - | TGTGCCAGCTCACCGGGTACCAACAGGGATTCACCCCTCCACTTT | CASSPGTNRDSPLHF
TRBJ2-3 | - | TRBV7-8 | 19 | many | TGTGCCAGCAGCGCAGGGACTCTCCTATCATACGCTAGCACAGATACGCAGTATTTT | CASSAGTLLSYASTDTQYF
TRBJ1-1 | TRBD1 | TRBV11-2 | 15 | few | TGTGCCAGCAGCCCAACAGGGGGGCCTAGCACTGAAGCTTTCTTT | CASSPTGGPSTEAFF
TRBJ2-7 | - | TRBV3-1 | 13 | many | TGTGCCAGCAGCCAAGGCCCCTGGGACGAGCAGTACTTC | CASSQGPWDEQYF
TRBJ2-7 | - | TRBV6-1 | 14 | - | TGTGCCAGCAGTGAAGCGGGTGCCAGGGGCGAGCAGTACTTC | CASSEAGARGEQYF
TRBJ2-7 | - | TRBV18 | 14 | - | TGTGCCAGCTCACCAAGTGGTCGGGGCAGGGAGCAGTACTTC | CASSPSGRGREQYF
TRBJ2-1 | TRBD1 | TRBV5-1 | 15 | - | TGCGCCAGCAGCGGACAGGGGGGCGGGTACAATGAGCAGTTCTTC | CASSGQGGGYNEQFF
TRBJ1-1 | - | TRBV5-6 | 16 | many | TGTGCCAGCAGCTTTGAAGGTGGAACGCTTCTATCTGTAGCTTTCTTT | CASSFEGGTLLSVAFF
TRBJ2-7 | - | TRBV3-1 | 12 | - | TGTGCCAGCAGCCGTTTGGGGGAGCAGCAGTACTTC | CASSRLGEQQYF
TRBJ1-5 | - | TRBV24-1 | 13 | many | TGTGCCACCAGTACAACTAGCAATCAGCCCCAGCATTTT | CATSTTSNQPQHF
TRBJ2-7 | - | TRBV7-2 | 15 | few | TGTGCCAGCAGCCCACGACAGGTAGTCTCCTACGAGCAGTACTTC | CASSPRQVVSYEQYF